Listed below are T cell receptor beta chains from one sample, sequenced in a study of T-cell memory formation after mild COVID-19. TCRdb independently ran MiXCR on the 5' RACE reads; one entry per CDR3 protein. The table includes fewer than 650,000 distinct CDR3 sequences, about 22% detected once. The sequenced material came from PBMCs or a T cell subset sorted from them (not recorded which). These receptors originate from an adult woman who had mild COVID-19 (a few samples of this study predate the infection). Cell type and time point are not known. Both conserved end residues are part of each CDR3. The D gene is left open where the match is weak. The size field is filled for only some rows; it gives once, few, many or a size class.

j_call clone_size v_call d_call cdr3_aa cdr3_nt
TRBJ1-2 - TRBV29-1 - CSVVTDTNYGYTF TGCAGCGTTGTGACGGATACTAACTATGGCTACACCTTC
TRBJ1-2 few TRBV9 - CASNLQGNYGYTF TGTGCCAGCAACCTTCAGGGTAACTATGGCTACACCTTC
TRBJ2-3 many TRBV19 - CASSIRASLADTQYF TGTGCCAGTAGTATTAGGGCTAGCCTAGCAGATACGCAGTATTTT
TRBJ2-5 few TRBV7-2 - CASSLVGTGGGETQYF TGTGCCAGCAGCTTAGTTGGGACGGGTGGCGGGGAGACCCAGTACTTC
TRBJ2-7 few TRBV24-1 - CATSDSTEGLYEQYF TGTGCCACCAGTGACAGCACAGAGGGCCTCTACGAGCAGTACTTC
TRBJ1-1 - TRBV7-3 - CASSLLPIGDRVNTEAFF TGTGCCAGCAGCTTACTTCCGATCGGGGACCGAGTAAACACTGAAGCTTTCTTT
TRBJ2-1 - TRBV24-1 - CATSGDSTLNEQFF TGTGCCACCAGTGGGGACTCAACCCTCAATGAGCAGTTCTTC
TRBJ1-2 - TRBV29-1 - CSVDNGNLYGYTF TGCAGCGTTGATAATGGGAATCTCTATGGCTACACCTTC
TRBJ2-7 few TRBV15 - CATSRVHTLGVYEQYF TGTGCCACCAGCAGAGTCCACACCCTAGGGGTCTACGAGCAGTACTTC
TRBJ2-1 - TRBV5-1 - CASNEGGFPYNEQFF TGCGCCAGCAACGAAGGGGGTTTCCCCTACAATGAGCAGTTCTTC
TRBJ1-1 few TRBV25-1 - CASSDRKRAEAFF TGTGCCAGCAGTGACAGAAAACGGGCTGAAGCTTTCTTT
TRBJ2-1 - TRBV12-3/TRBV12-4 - CASSPPSRSDPDGFTDEQFF TGTGCCAGCAGTCCCCCGAGTCGATCTGATCCAGATGGGTTTACCGATGAGCAGTTCTTC
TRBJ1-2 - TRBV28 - CASSLALYSFYGYTF TGTGCCAGCAGCTTAGCCCTCTACTCTTTCTATGGCTACACCTTC
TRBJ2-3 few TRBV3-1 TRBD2 CASSHYFGTSRADTQYF TGTGCCAGCAGCCACTACTTCGGGACTAGCCGCGCAGATACGCAGTATTTT